These T cell receptor beta chains were read from a single sample in a study of shared clonotypes between healthy human individuals. The data were produced by immunoSEQ multiplex PCR, yet TCRdb's version contains in-frame clones alone and is incomplete. The table records 450,000 to 500,000 clones, approximately 81% of them present only once. Material: PBMCs. The source of these receptors is a woman in her 40s in good health. Some clones in this sample may be carry-over from other donors' samples. CDR3s include the opening cysteine and the closing phenylalanine or tryptophan. A D gene is named only where the DNA matches it firmly. The listing skips clone size in some rows; elsewhere it reads once, few, many or a size class.

TRBV27,TRBJ1-4,14,.,.,TGTGCCAGCAGTTCAACCCAAGGAAGGGAAAAACTGTTTTTT,CASSSTQGREKLFF
TRBV7-6,TRBJ1-1,12,.,.,TGTGCCAGCAGCAAAACAAGCACTGAAGCTTTCTTT,CASSKTSTEAFF
TRBV28,TRBJ1-1,15,.,.,TGTGCCAGCAGTACACCGACGGGAATGAACACTGAAGCTTTCTTT,CASSTPTGMNTEAFF
TRBV19,TRBJ2-5,14,TRBD1,.,TGTGCCAGTTCCCGGGACAGGGCTCAAGAGACCCAGTACTTC,CASSRDRAQETQYF
TRBV28,TRBJ2-1,12,.,.,TGTGCCAGCACCCCTAGCTCCAACGAGCAGTTCTTC,CASTPSSNEQFF
TRBV7-2,TRBJ1-5,15,.,.,TGTGCCAGCAGCTTAGTAGGGACAAGCAATCAGCCCCAGCATTTT,CASSLVGTSNQPQHF
TRBV5-4,TRBJ1-1,15,.,.,TGTGCCAGCAGCTGGGGAGGGAGCATGAACACTGAAGCTTTCTTT,CASSWGGSMNTEAFF
TRBV6-5,TRBJ1-1,13,.,.,TGTGCCAGCAGAAGGGGGGCGAACACTGAAGCTTTCTTT,CASRRGANTEAFF
TRBV5-4,TRBJ2-3,13,.,.,TGTGCCAGCAGCCAAAACGGTGGAGATACGCAGTATTTT,CASSQNGGDTQYF
TRBV7-2,TRBJ1-2,16,.,few,TGTGCCAGCAGCCCAGCTTTTGACGCCGGGGGCTATGGCTACACCTTC,CASSPAFDAGGYGYTF
TRBV6-6,TRBJ2-1,14,TRBD1,many,TGTGCCAGCAGTTACTGGGGACAGACCAATGAGCAGTTCTTC,CASSYWGQTNEQFF
TRBV7-2,TRBJ2-5,15,.,.,TGTGCCAGCAGCTTGCCTTTAGCTGTACAAGAGACCCAGTACTTC,CASSLPLAVQETQYF
TRBV15,TRBJ1-1,13,TRBD1,.,TGTGCCACCAGCGAGGGACAGGGGACTGAAGCTTTCTTT,CATSEGQGTEAFF
TRBV7-6,TRBJ2-3,16,TRBD2,once,TGTGCCAGCAGCTTAGCGGGAGGACTAGCGGGGGATACGCAGTATTTT,CASSLAGGLAGDTQYF
TRBV11-3,TRBJ2-2,14,.,.,TGTGCCAGCAGTCCCTCTATTCAGCCCAGGGAGCTGTTTTTT,CASSPSIQPRELFF
TRBV2,TRBJ1-5,14,.,many,TGTGCCAGCAGTGGACAGGCCGAATATGGGCCCCAGCATTTT,CASSGQAEYGPQHF
TRBV7-8,TRBJ1-5,15,TRBD1,.,TGTGCCAGCAGCGTGGGACAGAGTAGCAATCAGCCCCAGCATTTT,CASSVGQSSNQPQHF
TRBV6-1,TRBJ2-1,13,TRBD1,.,TGTGCCAGTTGGGAGACAGGGGGCAATGAGCAGTTCTTC,CASWETGGNEQFF
TRBV4-3,TRBJ2-3,13,.,.,TGCGCCAGCAGCCGCAACCATGGGGATACGCAGTATTTT,CASSRNHGDTQYF
TRBV28,TRBJ1-2,16,.,once,TGTGCCAGCAGCCTAATCTTGACAGCCGATAACTATGGCTACACCTTC,CASSLILTADNYGYTF
TRBV27,TRBJ2-1,17,TRBD2,few,TGTGCCAGCAGTCTCCCAATAGCGGGAGGAGGGGTCAATGAGCAGTTCTTC,CASSLPIAGGGVNEQFF
TRBV9,TRBJ2-5,17,.,.,TGTGCCAGCTCGAGCCCTGGGGGTAGCGAGACCAAAGAGACCCAGTACTTC,CASSSPGGSETKETQYF
TRBV27,TRBJ2-5,11,.,.,TGTGCCAGCAGTCCCCAAGAGACCCAGTACTTC,CASSPQETQYF
TRBV5-1,TRBJ2-7,17,TRBD2,.,TGCGCCAGCAGCTTGCGGGGCTTGGCGGGAGAGGGTTACGAGCAGTACTTC,CASSLRGLAGEGYEQYF
TRBV4-1,TRBJ2-4,19,TRBD2,.,TGCGCCAGCAGCCAACCCTTACTCGCGGGAGCGCTAGCCAAAAACATTCAGTACTTC,CASSQPLLAGALAKNIQYF
TRBV7-9,TRBJ2-1,16,.,once,TGTGCCAGCAGCTTAGAAGTGGTGGGAAGGGGCAATGAGCAGTTCTTC,CASSLEVVGRGNEQFF
TRBV28,TRBJ1-1,14,TRBD1,.,TGTGCCAGCAGGGAAGGGGGCACTAACACTGAAGCTTTCTTT,CASREGGTNTEAFF
TRBV5-1,TRBJ2-7,16,TRBD2,many,TGCGCCAGCAGCGATCCCCTAGCGGGAGAAAACTACGAGCAGTACTTC,CASSDPLAGENYEQYF